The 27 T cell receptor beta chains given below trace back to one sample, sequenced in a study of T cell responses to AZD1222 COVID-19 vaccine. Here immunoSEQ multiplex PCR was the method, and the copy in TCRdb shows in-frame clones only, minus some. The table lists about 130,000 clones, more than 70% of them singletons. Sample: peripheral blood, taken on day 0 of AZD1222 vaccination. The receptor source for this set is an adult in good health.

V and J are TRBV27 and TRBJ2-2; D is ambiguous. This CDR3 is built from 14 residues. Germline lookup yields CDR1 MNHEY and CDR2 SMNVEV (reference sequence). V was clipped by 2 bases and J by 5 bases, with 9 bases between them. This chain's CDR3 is CASSLGIGTGELFF. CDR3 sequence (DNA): TGTGCCAGCAGTTTAGGGATAGGGACCGGGGAGCTGTTTTTT.

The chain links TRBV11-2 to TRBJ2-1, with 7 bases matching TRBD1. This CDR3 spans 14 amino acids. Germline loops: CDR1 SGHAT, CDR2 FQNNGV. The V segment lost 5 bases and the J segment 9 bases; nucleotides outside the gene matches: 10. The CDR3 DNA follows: TGTGCCAGCAGCCATAGGAGCGACAGGGCTGAGCAGTTCTTC. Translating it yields CASSHRSDRAEQFF. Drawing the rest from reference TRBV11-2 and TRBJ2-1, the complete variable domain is EAGVAQSPRYKIIEKRQSVAFWCNPISGHATLYWYQQILGQGPKLLIQFQNNGVVDDSQLPKDRFSAERLKGVDSTLKIQPAKLEDSAVYLCASSHRSDRAEQFFGPGTRLTVL.

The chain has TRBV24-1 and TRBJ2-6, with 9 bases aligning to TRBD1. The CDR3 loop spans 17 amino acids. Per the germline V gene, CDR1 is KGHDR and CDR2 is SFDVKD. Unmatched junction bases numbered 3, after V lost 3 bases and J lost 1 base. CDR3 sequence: CATSDPGQGSGANVLTF. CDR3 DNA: TGTGCCACCAGTGATCCAGGACAGGGGTCTGGGGCCAACGTCCTGACTTTC.

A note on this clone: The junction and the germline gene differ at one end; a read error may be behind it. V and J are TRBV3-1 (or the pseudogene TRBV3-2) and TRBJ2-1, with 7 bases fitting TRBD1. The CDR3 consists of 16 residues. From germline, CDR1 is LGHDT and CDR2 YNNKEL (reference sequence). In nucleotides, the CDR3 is TGTGCCAGCAGCCAAGAAGGAGAGGGGGCCGCTAGGAGTCATGTCTTC. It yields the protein CASSQEGEGAARSHVF.

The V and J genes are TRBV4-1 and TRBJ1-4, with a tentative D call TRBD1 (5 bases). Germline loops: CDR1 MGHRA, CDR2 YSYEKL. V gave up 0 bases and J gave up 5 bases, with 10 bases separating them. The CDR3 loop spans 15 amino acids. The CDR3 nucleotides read TGCGCCAGCAGCCAAGACGGGACTGAGAATGAAAAACTGTTTTTT. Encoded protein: CASSQDGTENEKLFF.

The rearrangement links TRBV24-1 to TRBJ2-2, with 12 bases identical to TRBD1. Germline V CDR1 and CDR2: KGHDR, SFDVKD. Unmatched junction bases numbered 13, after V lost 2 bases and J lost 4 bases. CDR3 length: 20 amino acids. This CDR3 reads CATSDYPGQGARVGTGELFF. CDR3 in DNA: TGTGCCACCAGTGATTACCCGGGACAGGGGGCCAGGGTCGGCACCGGGGAGCTGTTTTTT.

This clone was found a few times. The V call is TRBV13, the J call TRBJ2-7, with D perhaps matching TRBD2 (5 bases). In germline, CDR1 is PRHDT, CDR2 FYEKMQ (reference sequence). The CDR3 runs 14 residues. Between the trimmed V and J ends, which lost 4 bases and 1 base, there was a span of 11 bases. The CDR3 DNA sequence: TGTGCCAGCAGCTCCCTACTAGGTTCCTACGAGCAGTACTTC. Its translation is CASSSLLGSYEQYF.

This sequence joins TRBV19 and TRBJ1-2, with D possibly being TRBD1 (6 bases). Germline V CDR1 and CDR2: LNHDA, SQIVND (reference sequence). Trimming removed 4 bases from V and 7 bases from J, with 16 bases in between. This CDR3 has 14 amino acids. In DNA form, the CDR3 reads TGTGCCAGTAGTACCGGAGGGGGTAACCTTGGCTACACCTTC. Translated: CASSTGGGNLGYTF.

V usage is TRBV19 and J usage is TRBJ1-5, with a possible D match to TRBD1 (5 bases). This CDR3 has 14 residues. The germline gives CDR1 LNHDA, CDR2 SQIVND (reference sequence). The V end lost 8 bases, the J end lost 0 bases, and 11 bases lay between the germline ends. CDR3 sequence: CASFERGSNQPQHF. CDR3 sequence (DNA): TGTGCCAGTTTCGAGAGGGGTAGCAATCAGCCCCAGCATTTT.

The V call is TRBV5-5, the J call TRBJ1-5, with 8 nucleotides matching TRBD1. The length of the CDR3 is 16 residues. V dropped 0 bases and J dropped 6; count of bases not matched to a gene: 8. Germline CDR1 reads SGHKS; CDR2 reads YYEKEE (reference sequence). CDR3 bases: TGTGCCAGCAGCTTGGGAGGAGGACAGGGCGGTCAGCCCCAGCATTTT. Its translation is CASSLGGGQGGQPQHF. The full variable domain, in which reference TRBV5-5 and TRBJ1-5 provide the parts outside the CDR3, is DAGVTQSPTHLIKTRGQQVTLRCSPISGHKSVSWYQQVLGQGPQFIFQYYEKEERGRGNFPDRFSARQFPNYSSELNVNALLLGDSALYLCASSLGGGQGGQPQHFGDGTRLSIL.

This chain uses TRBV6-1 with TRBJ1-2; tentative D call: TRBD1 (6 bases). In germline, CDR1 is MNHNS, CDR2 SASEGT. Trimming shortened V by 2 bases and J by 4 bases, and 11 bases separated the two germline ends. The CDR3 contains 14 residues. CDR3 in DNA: TGTGCCAGCAGTGAATCCGGGGGGCCCTATGGCTACACCTTC. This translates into CASSESGGPYGYTF.

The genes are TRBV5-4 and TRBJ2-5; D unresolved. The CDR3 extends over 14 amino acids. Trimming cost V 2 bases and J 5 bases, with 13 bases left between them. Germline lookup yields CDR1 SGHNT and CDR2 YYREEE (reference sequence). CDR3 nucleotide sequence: TGTGCCAGCAGCTTTTTCACTGTGGAGGAGACCCAGTACTTC. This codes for CASSFFTVEETQYF.

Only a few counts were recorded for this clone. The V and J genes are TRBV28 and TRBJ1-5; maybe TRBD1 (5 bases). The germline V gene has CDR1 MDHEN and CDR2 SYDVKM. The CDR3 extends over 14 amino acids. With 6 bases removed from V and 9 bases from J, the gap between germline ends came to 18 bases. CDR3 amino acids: CASRLPNDDRPQHF. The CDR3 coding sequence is TGTGCCAGCAGACTACCAAACGACGACAGGCCCCAGCATTTT.

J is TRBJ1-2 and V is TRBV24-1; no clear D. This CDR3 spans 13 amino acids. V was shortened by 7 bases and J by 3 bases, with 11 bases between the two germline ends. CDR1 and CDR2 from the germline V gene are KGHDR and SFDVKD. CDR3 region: CATRDPIDYGYTF. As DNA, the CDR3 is TGTGCCACCAGAGACCCAATTGACTATGGCTACACCTTC.

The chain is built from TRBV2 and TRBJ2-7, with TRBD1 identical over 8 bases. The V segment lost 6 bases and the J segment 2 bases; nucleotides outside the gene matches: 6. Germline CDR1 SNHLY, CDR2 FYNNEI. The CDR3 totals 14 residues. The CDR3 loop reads CASRGTGRPYEQYF. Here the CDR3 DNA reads TGTGCCAGCAGGGGGACAGGCCGTCCCTACGAGCAGTACTTC.

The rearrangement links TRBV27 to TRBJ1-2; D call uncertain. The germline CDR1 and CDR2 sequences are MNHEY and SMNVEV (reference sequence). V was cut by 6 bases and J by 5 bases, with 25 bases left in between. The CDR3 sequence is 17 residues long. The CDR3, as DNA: TGTGCCAGCAGCGGCAGTGGGCAGGCCCGCATACTTTATGGCTACACCTTC. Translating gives CASSGSGQARILYGYTF.

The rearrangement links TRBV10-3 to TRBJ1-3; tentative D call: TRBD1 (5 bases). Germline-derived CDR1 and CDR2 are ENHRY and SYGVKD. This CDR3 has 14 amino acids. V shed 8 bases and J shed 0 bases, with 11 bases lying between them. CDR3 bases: TGTGCCATCGGGACGGCTACCTCTGGAAACACCATATATTTT. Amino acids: CAIGTATSGNTIYF.

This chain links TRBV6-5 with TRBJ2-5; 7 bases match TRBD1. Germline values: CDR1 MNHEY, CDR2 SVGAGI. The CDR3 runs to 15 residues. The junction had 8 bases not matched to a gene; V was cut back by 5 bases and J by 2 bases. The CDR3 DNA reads TGTGCCAGCAGTCCCCTACAGGGGTGGCAAGAGACCCAGTACTTC. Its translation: CASSPLQGWQETQYF.

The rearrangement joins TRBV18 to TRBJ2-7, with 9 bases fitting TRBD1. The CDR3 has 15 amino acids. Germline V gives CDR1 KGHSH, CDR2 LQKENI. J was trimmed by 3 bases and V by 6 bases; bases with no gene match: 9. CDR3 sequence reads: CASSQAGTGIYEQYF. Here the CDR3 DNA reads TGTGCCAGCTCGCAGGCCGGGACAGGGATCTACGAGCAGTACTTC.

CDR3 region: CASSAGQGYEQYF. CDR3 in DNA: TGCGCCAGCAGCGCGGGACAGGGCTACGAGCAGTACTTC. This sequence joins TRBV5-1 and TRBJ2-7; the match to TRBD1 covers 9 bases. Per the germline V gene, CDR1 is SGHRS and CDR2 is YFSETQ. V was clipped by 4 bases and J by 3 bases; unmatched bases: 2. The CDR3 spans 13 residues.

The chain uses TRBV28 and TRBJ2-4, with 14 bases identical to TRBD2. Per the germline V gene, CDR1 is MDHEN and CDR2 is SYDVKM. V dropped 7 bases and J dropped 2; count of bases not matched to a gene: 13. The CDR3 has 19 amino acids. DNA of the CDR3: TGTGCCAGCACGAATAGACTAGCGGGAGGGAACGTCCCCAAAAACATTCAGTACTTC. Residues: CASTNRLAGGNVPKNIQYF.

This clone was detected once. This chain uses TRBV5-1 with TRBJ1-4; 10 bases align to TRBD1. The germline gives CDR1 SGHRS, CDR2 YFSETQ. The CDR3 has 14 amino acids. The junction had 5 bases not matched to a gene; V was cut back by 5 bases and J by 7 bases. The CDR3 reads CASSPGQGTEKLFF. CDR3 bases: TGCGCCAGCAGTCCGGGACAGGGGACTGAAAAACTGTTTTTT. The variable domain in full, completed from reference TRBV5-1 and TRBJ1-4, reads KAGVTQTPRYLIKTRGQQVTLSCSPISGHRSVSWYQQTPGQGLQFLFEYFSETQRNKGNFPGRFSGRQFSNSRSEMNVSTLELGDSALYLCASSPGQGTEKLFFGSGTQLSVL.

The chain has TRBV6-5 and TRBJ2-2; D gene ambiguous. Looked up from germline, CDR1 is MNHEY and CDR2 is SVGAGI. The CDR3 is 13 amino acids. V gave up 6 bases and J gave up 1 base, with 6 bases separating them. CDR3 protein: CASSPGNTGELFF. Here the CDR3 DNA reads TGTGCCAGCAGCCCGGGGAACACCGGGGAGCTGTTTTTT.

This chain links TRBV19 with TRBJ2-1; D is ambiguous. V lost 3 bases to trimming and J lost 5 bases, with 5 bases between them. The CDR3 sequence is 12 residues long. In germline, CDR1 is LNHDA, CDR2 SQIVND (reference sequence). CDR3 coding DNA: TGTGCCAGTAGTATGGGTAACAATGAGCAGTTCTTC. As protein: CASSMGNNEQFF.

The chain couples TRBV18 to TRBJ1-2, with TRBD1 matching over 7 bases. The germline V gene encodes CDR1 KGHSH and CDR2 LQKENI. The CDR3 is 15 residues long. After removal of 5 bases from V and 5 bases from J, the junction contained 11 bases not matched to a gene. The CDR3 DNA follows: TGTGCCAGCTCATCGCCGGGACAGCAGCATTATGGCTACACCTTC. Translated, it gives CASSSPGQQHYGYTF.

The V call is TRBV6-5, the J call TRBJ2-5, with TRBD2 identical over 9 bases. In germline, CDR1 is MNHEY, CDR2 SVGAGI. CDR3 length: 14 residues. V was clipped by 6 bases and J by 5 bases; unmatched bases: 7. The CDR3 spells CASSSGLASETQYF. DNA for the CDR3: TGTGCCAGCAGCTCGGGACTAGCAAGTGAGACCCAGTACTTC.

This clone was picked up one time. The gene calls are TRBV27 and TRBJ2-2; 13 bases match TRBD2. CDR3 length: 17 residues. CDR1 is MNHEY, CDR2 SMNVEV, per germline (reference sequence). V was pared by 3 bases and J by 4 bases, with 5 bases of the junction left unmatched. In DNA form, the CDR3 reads TGTGCCAGCAGTTTCCTTGGGACTAGCGGGGTCACCGGGGAGCTGTTTTTT. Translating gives CASSFLGTSGVTGELFF.